This section outlines one TCR beta chain sequence together with its context. Its cognate antigen has yet to be identified. Base-call qualities are not available, and no considerably larger clone is one nucleotide away. Taken with the paper, the label for time point translates to: baseline before first vaccination. Vaccinee samples were obtained from the UK trials COV001 and COV002, which included a single-blind randomized controlled phase 2/3 trial of AZD1222 (ChAdOx1 nCoV-19) in healthy adults. Trial participant PBMC samples were collected at day 0 and day 28 after the second dose for TCRbeta chain sequencing. This sample was taken from a study of T cell responses to AZD1222 COVID-19 vaccine (dated by TCRdb to about 2021). Concerning the study at large: AZD1222 recipients with second doses at about 4 weeks or about 12 weeks were pooled, because spike-specific TCR depth and breadth did not differ between schedules. A total of approximately 240 trial participants underwent TCR sequencing, of whom about 210 had received two doses of AZD1222 and roughly 26 had received two doses of the MenACWY control vaccine. Trial participants were enrolled by age into 18-55, 56-69 and 70-plus year subgroups, with around 150, 28 and 57 TCR-sequenced participants respectively.

Findings and caveats that apply to the study as a whole: A significant rise in spike-specific TCR breadth and depth was observed after two AZD1222 doses relative to day 0 and relative to MenACWY recipients. In the small 56-69-year group, the increase in depth fell short of significance, most likely because of low power. Nearly half of unique spike-specific TCRs reportedly recognized epitopes outside regions mutated in the B.1.351 and B.1.1.7 variants. Conclusions about previously exposed vaccinees are limited, since just five or six AZD1222 recipients were seropositive for SARS-CoV-2 at baseline. Because no day 14 peak-response samples were available, the repertoires could be characterized only after the peak T cell response. The vaccine-associated CD4 TCRs covered the entire spike protein, and the dominant responses fell in regions 160-218 and 743-854. Most participants were white British and females outnumbered males, and the authors suggested that clonal diversity may have been underestimated.

The CDR3 regions of human TCRbeta chains were analyzed by immunosequencing. The authors' analysis ran thus. Repertoire TCRs were checked for matches against a reference library of SARS-CoV-2-specific TCRs that had been generated using the MIRA antigen-specificity platform. Breadth was defined as the fraction of unique TCRs that were SARS-CoV-2-associated, and depth was defined as the fraction of total T cells that were SARS-CoV-2-associated. Using the MIRA data, each spike-specific TCR was assigned both to the spike region to which the TCR was reactive and to a CD4 or CD8 class. Log10-transformed breadth and depth values were compared by one-way ANOVA with Sidak's multiple comparisons tests. The table comes from immuneACCESS by way of TCRdb, which keeps in-frame sequences with V and J called. Part of the clones is missing from these tables; in studies checked, under half for an unresolved V gene and the rest for unknown reasons. The DNA was the basis for D and trimming; V, J and clone size are from that table. The sample table records 80,000 to 100,000 clones; more than 70% of these occur just once. The ten largest clones take up about an eighth of the sample.

The TCR sequence derives from an adult in good health. The sample in question was peripheral blood, obtained on day 0 of AZD1222 vaccination.

For the CDR3, the sequence is CASSKGRGWTEAFF. The DNA sequence is as follows: TGTGCCAGTAGTAAGGGCCGCGGGTGGACTGAAGCTTTCTTT. The rearrangement joined TRBV19 to TRBJ1-1; confidence is insufficient to name the D gene. The CDR3 has 14 amino acids, counting the end cysteine and phenylalanine. Only the CDR3 DNA stays, 42 bases, in frame from base 1. V is cut by 4 bases and J by 5 bases, and the space between the germline ends is 14 bases. The CDR1 and CDR2 encoded by the germline V gene (reference sequence) are LNHDA and SQIVND.